Presented here are 8 T cell receptor beta chains from one specimen sequenced in a study of blood T cell repertoires in COVID-19. Produced via immunoSEQ multiplex PCR; TCRdb's table is partial and in-frame only. Seen here are around 310,000 clones, nearly 90% observed once, and the top ten hold more than 0.85%. Sample: peripheral blood. These receptor sequences come from a woman aged 40 to 55 with COVID-19, enrolled during active disease.

The chain couples TRBV6-4 to TRBJ2-3; a possible D gene is TRBD2 (5 bases). The CDR3 totals 13 residues. V lost 0 bases to trimming and J lost 6 bases, with 7 bases between them. Germline lookup yields CDR1 MRHNA and CDR2 SNTAGT. The DNA for the CDR3 is TGTGCCAGCAGTGACTCCGGACTGGATACGCAGTATTTT. Amino acid sequence: CASSDSGLDTQYF.

The chain uses TRBV18 and TRBJ1-1, with D maybe TRBD1 (6 bases). From germline, CDR1 is KGHSH and CDR2 LQKENI. The CDR3 runs 13 residues. V shed 3 bases and J shed 6 bases, with 11 bases lying between them. CDR3 protein: CASSPKQGPEAFF. Written as DNA, the CDR3 is TGTGCCAGCTCACCCAAACAGGGCCCTGAAGCTTTCTTT.

This CDR3 reads CASRTLSHRYTGELFF. In DNA, the CDR3 is TGTGCCAGCAGGACCCTCAGTCACAGGTACACCGGGGAGCTGTTTTTT. This rearrangement joins TRBV28 to TRBJ2-2; D is perhaps TRBD1 (5 bases). Germline loops: CDR1 MDHEN, CDR2 SYDVKM. CDR3 length: 16 amino acids. Trimming shortened V by 6 bases and J by 3 bases, and 17 bases separated the two germline ends.

The genes are TRBV5-8 and TRBJ2-3; perhaps TRBD1 as D (5 bases). The germline V gene has CDR1 SGHTS and CDR2 YDEGEE. Trimming removed 2 bases at V and 6 bases at J, with 13 bases between. The CDR3 extends over 14 amino acids. This chain's CDR3 is CASSFPTVGDTQYF. The CDR3 DNA is TGTGCCAGCAGCTTCCCGACAGTTGGTGATACGCAGTATTTT.

The gene calls are TRBV11-1 and TRBJ2-7, with 7 bases identical to TRBD1. The CDR3 spans 15 residues. Germline CDR1 reads SGHAT; CDR2 reads FQDESV (reference sequence). V shed 5 bases, J shed 0 bases, and the junction held 7 bases outside the gene matches. CDR3 bases: TGTGCCAGCAGCCCGGAGGCAGGGGGCTCCTACGAGCAGTACTTC. Translating gives CASSPEAGGSYEQYF.

This clone has more than one count but fewer than ten. The gene calls are TRBV6-5 and TRBJ1-1; D might be TRBD1 (6 bases). The V gene lost 6 bases and the J gene lost 0 bases, with 14 bases spanning the gap. Germline V gives CDR1 MNHEY, CDR2 SVGAGI. The CDR3 runs 15 residues. The CDR3 DNA sequence: TGTGCCAGCAGATCTTGGGGGCTCATGAACACTGAAGCTTTCTTT. This translates into CASRSWGLMNTEAFF.

This clone was seen only once. The CDR3 coding sequence is TGTGCCAGCAGCCAAGAAAAGTGGGGGGGGGTTGAAGCTTTCTTT. This encodes CASSQEKWGGVEAFF. The gene calls are TRBV3-1 (or the pseudogene TRBV3-2) and TRBJ1-1; D might be TRBD1 (5 bases). The germline CDR1 and CDR2 sequences are LGHDT and YNNKEL (reference sequence). V was pared by 0 bases and J by 7 bases, with 15 bases between. This CDR3 spans 15 amino acids.

The count of this clone is one. The germline gene is not matched at one end of the junction; a read error may be the cause. The genes are TRBV7-7 and TRBJ1-3, with unresolved D. Per germline, CDR1 SSHAT and CDR2 FNYEAQ (reference sequence). The CDR3 length is 15 residues. CDR3 sequence: CASSLAPAAGNTIYF. CDR3 in DNA: TGTGCTAGCAGCTTAGCGCCGGCGGCTGGAAACACCATATATTTT.